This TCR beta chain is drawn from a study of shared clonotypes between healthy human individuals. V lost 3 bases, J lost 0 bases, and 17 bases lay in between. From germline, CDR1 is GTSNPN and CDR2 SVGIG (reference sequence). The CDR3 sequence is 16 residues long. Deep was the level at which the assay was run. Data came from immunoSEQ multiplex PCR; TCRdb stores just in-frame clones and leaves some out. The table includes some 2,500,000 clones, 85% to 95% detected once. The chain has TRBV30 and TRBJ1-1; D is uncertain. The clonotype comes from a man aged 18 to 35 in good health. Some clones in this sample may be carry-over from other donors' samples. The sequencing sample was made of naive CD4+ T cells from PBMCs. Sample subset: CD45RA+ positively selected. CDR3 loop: CAWSKLTRDMNTEAFF. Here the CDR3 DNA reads TGTGCCTGGAGCAAGCTAACCAGAGACATGAACACTGAAGCTTTCTTT. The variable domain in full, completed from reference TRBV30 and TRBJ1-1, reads SQTIHQWPATLVQPVGSPLSLECTVEGTSNPNLYWYRQAAGRGLQLLFYSVGIGQISSEVPQNLSASRPQDRQFILSSKKLLLSDSGFYLCAWSKLTRDMNTEAFFGQGTRLTVV.